Below, 27 T cell receptor beta chains from the same sample are listed, as sequenced in a study of blood T cell repertoires in COVID-19. Repertoires were generated with immunoSEQ multiplex PCR, while TCRdb's copy carries only in-frame clones and drops some. The table records 90,000 to 120,000 clones, approximately 88% of them present only once. Sequencing used peripheral blood. These receptors all come from a human donor in a cohort sampled during active COVID-19.

The gene calls are TRBV19 and TRBJ1-1; 8 bases align to TRBD1. The J segment lost 0 bases and the V segment lost 5 bases, leaving 2 bases of the junction unmatched. The germline V gene encodes CDR1 LNHDA and CDR2 SQIVND (reference sequence). The CDR3 is 14 residues long. CDR3 residues: CASSRDRLNTEAFF. CDR3 coding DNA: TGTGCCAGTAGTCGGGACAGGTTGAACACTGAAGCTTTCTTT.

This chain joins TRBV5-1 and TRBJ2-3; TRBD2 agrees at 14 bases. The CDR3 consists of 16 residues. With V trimmed by 0 bases and J by 5 bases, 2 bases remained unmatched. Germline CDR1 and CDR2: SGHRS and YFSETQ. As DNA, the CDR3 is TGCGCCAGCAGCTTGGGACTAGCGGGAGGGTTAGATACGCAGTATTTT. Its translation: CASSLGLAGGLDTQYF.

The chain couples TRBV9 to TRBJ1-1; D remains ambiguous. Trimming removed 0 bases at V and 7 bases at J, with 10 bases between. Germline values: CDR1 SGDLS, CDR2 YYNGEE. There are 13 residues in the CDR3. In DNA, the CDR3 is TGTGCCAGCAGCGTAGGAGCGGACCTTGAAGCTTTCTTT. The encoded protein is CASSVGADLEAFF.

The chain employs TRBV18 and TRBJ1-1; TRBD1 matches 10 bases. This CDR3 has 16 amino acids. Germline V CDR1 and CDR2: KGHSH, LQKENI. V gave up 3 bases and J gave up 0 bases; unmatched junction bases: 4. The CDR3 here is CASSPRQGAVNTEAFF. CDR3 nucleotide sequence: TGTGCCAGCTCACCTCGACAGGGGGCCGTGAACACTGAAGCTTTCTTT.

This rearrangement joins TRBV6-5 to TRBJ1-4; TRBD1 agrees at 7 bases. The CDR3 covers 13 residues. Germline V lookup: CDR1 MNHEY, CDR2 SVGAGI. Losses at the gene ends were 6 bases for V and 5 bases for J; bases not matched to a gene: 3. The CDR3 DNA is TGTGCCAGCAGCTGGACAGGCAATGAAAAACTGTTTTTT. Amino acid sequence: CASSWTGNEKLFF.

This clone was seen only a few times. The chain couples TRBV2 to TRBJ1-4; tentatively, D is TRBD1 (6 bases). V was pared by 4 bases and J by 6 bases, with 18 bases between. Germline-derived CDR1 and CDR2 are SNHLY and FYNNEI. This CDR3 contains 16 residues. The CDR3 DNA reads TGTGCCAGCAGTGGCGTATTGGAGACAGGAGATGAAAAACTGTTTTTT. Protein: CASSGVLETGDEKLFF.

V and J are TRBV5-5 and TRBJ2-7, with 10 bases matching TRBD1. Germline V gene data show CDR1 as SGHKS and CDR2 as YYEKEE (reference sequence). There are 15 residues in the CDR3. V shed 4 bases and J 2 bases; nucleotides not matched to a gene: 6. Here the CDR3 reads CASSRDRGGPYEQYF. CDR3 in DNA: TGTGCCAGCAGCCGGGACAGGGGAGGACCCTACGAGCAGTACTTC.

The chain couples TRBV3-1 (or the pseudogene TRBV3-2) to TRBJ2-7; a possible D gene is TRBD1 (6 bases). Germline CDR1 is LGHDT and CDR2 is YNNKEL (reference sequence). CDR3 size: 12 residues. Trimming pared 1 base from V and 7 bases from J, leaving 8 bases between. This CDR3 is CASSQGRGEQYF. In DNA form, the CDR3 reads TGTGCCAGCAGCCAAGGCAGGGGTGAGCAGTACTTC.

This chain connects TRBV6-2 or TRBV6-3 to TRBJ2-4, with 7 positions matching TRBD2. The germline CDR1 and CDR2 sequences are MNHEY and SVGEGT. The CDR3 is 15 residues long. V shed 1 base and J 8 bases; nucleotides not matched to a gene: 8. The CDR3: CASSYLGGSGYIQYF. CDR3 DNA sequence: TGTGCCAGCAGTTACTTGGGCGGGAGTGGGTACATTCAGTACTTC.

The sample holds one count of this clone. The CDR3 bases are TGTGCCACCAGTGATTTGGGGCTAGCGCCATACAATGAGCAGTTCTTC. Its protein is CATSDLGLAPYNEQFF. The chain recombines TRBV24-1 with TRBJ2-1, with a tentative D call TRBD2 (6 bases). Germline values: CDR1 KGHDR, CDR2 SFDVKD. CDR3 length: 16 amino acids. The ends were cut back, 0 bases at V and 4 bases at J, with 12 bases in the middle.

This clone has a handful of counts. CDR3 in amino acids: CASSENYPEQFF. DNA of the CDR3: TGTGCCAGCAGTGAAAACTACCCTGAGCAGTTCTTC. This chain joins TRBV25-1 and TRBJ2-1, with D uncertain. V lost 2 bases and J lost 9, with 8 bases in between. CDR3 size: 12 residues. The germline V gene encodes CDR1 MGHDK and CDR2 SYGVNS.

This chain connects TRBV6-2 or TRBV6-3 to TRBJ1-1, with 7 positions matching TRBD1. Germline V gene sequence: CDR1 MNHEY, CDR2 SVGEGT. V trimming: 4 bases; J trimming: 4 bases; junction bases outside the gene matches: 9. The CDR3 has 15 amino acids. CDR3 bases: TGTGCCAGCAGTTCCCTGACAGGGTCCCCCACTGAAGCTTTCTTT. Protein: CASSSLTGSPTEAFF.

The table lists this clone with a few counts. V is TRBV28 and J is TRBJ1-1, with D unclear. Trimming left V 6 bases short and J 3 bases short, with 11 bases between. The V gene's germline CDR1 is MDHEN and CDR2 SYDVKM. The CDR3 sequence is 13 residues long. The CDR3 sequence is CASRPQTDTEAFF. The CDR3 region has the DNA TGTGCCAGCAGACCCCAAACTGACACTGAAGCTTTCTTT.

The V and J genes are TRBV7-9 and TRBJ2-5; maybe TRBD2 (6 bases). The CDR3 has 15 residues. Looked up from germline, CDR1 is SEHNR and CDR2 is FQNEAQ (reference sequence). Deletions cut 5 bases from V and 4 bases from J, with 17 bases between. The CDR3 reads CASSPGSLDGETQYF. The CDR3 DNA reads TGTGCCAGCAGCCCCGGGAGTTTAGATGGAGAGACCCAGTACTTC.

The V call is TRBV7-2, the J call TRBJ2-1, with D maybe TRBD2 (6 bases). This CDR3 comprises 15 residues. The V end was cut by 6 bases, the J end by 5 bases, with 17 bases between. Germline V gene sequence: CDR1 SGHTA, CDR2 FQGNSA. CDR3 nucleotides: TGTGCCAGCAGACTAACTGGGACTGGCAACAATGAGCAGTTCTTC. It yields the protein CASRLTGTGNNEQFF.

This chain joins TRBV3-1 (or the pseudogene TRBV3-2) and TRBJ1-2; 7 bases match TRBD1. The length of the CDR3 is 12 residues. V lost 4 bases to trimming and J lost 7 bases; unmatched junction nucleotides: 3. From germline, CDR1 is LGHDT and CDR2 YNNKEL (reference sequence). As DNA, the CDR3 is TGTGCCAGCAGCCGAACAGGGGTTGGCTACACCTTC. Amino acid sequence: CASSRTGVGYTF.

The chain couples TRBV6-5 to TRBJ1-1; D ambiguous. The CDR3 has 11 residues. Germline assignment: CDR1 MNHEY and CDR2 SVGAGI. V was trimmed by 7 bases and J by 2 bases, leaving 5 bases between them. DNA of the CDR3: TGTGCCAGCATCCTTAACACTGAAGCTTTCTTT. It specifies CASILNTEAFF.

This clone came up once. This chain connects TRBV19 to TRBJ1-5; tentatively, D is TRBD1 (6 bases). The CDR3 has 18 amino acids. V shed 1 base and J shed 7 bases, with 23 bases lying between them. Germline V CDR1 and CDR2: LNHDA, SQIVND (reference sequence). The CDR3 sequence is CASSIGGKDSVEEQPQHF. In DNA form, the CDR3 reads TGTGCCAGTAGTATAGGAGGAAAGGACAGTGTGGAAGAGCAGCCCCAGCATTTT. The full variable domain, completed using reference TRBV19 and TRBJ1-5, is DGGITQSPKYLFRKEGQNVTLSCEQNLNHDAMYWYRQDPGQGLRLIYYSQIVNDFQKGDIAEGYSVSREKKESFPLTVTSAQKNPTAFYLCASSIGGKDSVEEQPQHFGDGTRLSIL.

V gene TRBV9 combines with J gene TRBJ2-7; a weak D match, TRBD2 (6 bases). Germline V CDR1 and CDR2: SGDLS, YYNGEE. CDR3 length equals 15 residues. V shed 5 bases and J shed 5 bases, with 20 bases lying between them. The DNA for the CDR3 is TGTGCCAGCAGACCGGGTGGGGGAGGTAGCGACGAGCAGTACGTC. It codes for CASRPGGGGSDEQYV.

The chain uses TRBV28 and TRBJ2-7; 11 bases agree with TRBD1. Germline V gene lookup returns CDR1 MDHEN and CDR2 SYDVKM. The CDR3 length is 13 residues. Germline trimming cut 5 bases from V and 7 bases from J; bases unmatched to any gene: 4. The CDR3 DNA sequence: TGTGCCAGCAGTCTGGGACAGGGGGGGGAGCAGTACTTC. This codes for CASSLGQGGEQYF. The full variable domain, in which reference TRBV28 and TRBJ2-7 provide the parts outside the CDR3, is DVKVTQSSRYLVKRTGEKVFLECVQDMDHENMFWYRQDPGLGLRLIYFSYDVKMKEKGDIPEGYSVSREKKERFSLILESASTNQTSMYLCASSLGQGGEQYFGPGTRLTVT.

The gene calls are TRBV5-1 and TRBJ2-7; 10 bases match TRBD1. Germline values: CDR1 SGHRS, CDR2 YFSETQ. CDR3 size: 14 residues. The trim removed 0 bases at V and 4 bases at J, leaving 1 base unmatched. The DNA of the CDR3 is TGCGCCAGCAGCTTGGGGGGACAGGGGTACGAGCAGTACGTC. Translation gives CASSLGGQGYEQYV.

This clone was recorded a few times. This chain joins TRBV28 and TRBJ1-4, with a possible D match to TRBD1 (6 bases). This CDR3 contains 17 residues. The V gene lost 5 bases and the J gene lost 1 base, with 17 bases spanning the gap. Looked up from germline, CDR1 is MDHEN and CDR2 is SYDVKM. The CDR3 DNA is TGTGCCAGCAGTAGCCACCGGACAGCCGAAACTAATGAAAAACTGTTTTTT. This gives the protein CASSSHRTAETNEKLFF.

The gene calls are TRBV12-5 and TRBJ2-2, with 9 bases fitting TRBD1. V lost 5 bases, J lost 5 bases, and 9 bases stayed unmatched. Germline V gene lookup returns CDR1 LGHNT and CDR2 FRNRAP. The CDR3 sequence is 16 residues long. This CDR3 is CASGPATGGGTGELFF. CDR3 DNA sequence: TGTGCTAGTGGTCCAGCTACAGGGGGCGGTACCGGGGAGCTGTTTTTT.

There are a few counts of this clone. J is TRBJ2-1 and V is TRBV28; D ambiguous. The CDR3 spans 15 residues. From germline, CDR1 is MDHEN and CDR2 SYDVKM. The ends were cut back, 3 bases at V and 1 base at J, with 10 bases in the middle. CDR3 residues: CASSFASRSYNEQFF. CDR3 in DNA: TGTGCCAGCAGTTTCGCTAGTAGATCCTACAATGAGCAGTTCTTC.

This clone was observed a handful of times. The J gene is TRBJ2-2, the V gene TRBV30; 9 positions match TRBD2. Germline CDR1 and CDR2: GTSNPN and SVGIG (reference sequence). This CDR3 spans 15 amino acids. V dropped 5 bases and J dropped 7; count of bases not matched to a gene: 11. The CDR3, as DNA: TGTGCCTGGTCCGGACTAGCGACAACCATCGGGGAGCTGTTTTTT. This codes for CAWSGLATTIGELFF.

This clone was found a few times. This chain connects TRBV4-1 to TRBJ2-1; 12 bases are shared with TRBD2. The germline CDR1 and CDR2 sequences are MGHRA and YSYEKL. V lost 3 bases to trimming and J lost 1 base; unmatched junction nucleotides: 4. The CDR3 consists of 17 residues. The CDR3 sequence is CASSQLAGGQSYNEQFF. The CDR3 region has the DNA TGCGCCAGCAGCCAGCTAGCGGGAGGGCAGTCCTACAATGAGCAGTTCTTC.

This chain uses TRBV10-3 with TRBJ2-5; a possible D gene is TRBD1 (5 bases). Between the trimmed V and J ends, which lost 10 bases and 1 base, there was a span of 13 bases. The CDR3 extends over 13 amino acids. Germline-derived CDR1 and CDR2 are ENHRY and SYGVKD. DNA for the CDR3: TGTGCCACCGACCAGGGTCCCCAAGAGACCCAGTACTTC. Translating it yields CATDQGPQETQYF.